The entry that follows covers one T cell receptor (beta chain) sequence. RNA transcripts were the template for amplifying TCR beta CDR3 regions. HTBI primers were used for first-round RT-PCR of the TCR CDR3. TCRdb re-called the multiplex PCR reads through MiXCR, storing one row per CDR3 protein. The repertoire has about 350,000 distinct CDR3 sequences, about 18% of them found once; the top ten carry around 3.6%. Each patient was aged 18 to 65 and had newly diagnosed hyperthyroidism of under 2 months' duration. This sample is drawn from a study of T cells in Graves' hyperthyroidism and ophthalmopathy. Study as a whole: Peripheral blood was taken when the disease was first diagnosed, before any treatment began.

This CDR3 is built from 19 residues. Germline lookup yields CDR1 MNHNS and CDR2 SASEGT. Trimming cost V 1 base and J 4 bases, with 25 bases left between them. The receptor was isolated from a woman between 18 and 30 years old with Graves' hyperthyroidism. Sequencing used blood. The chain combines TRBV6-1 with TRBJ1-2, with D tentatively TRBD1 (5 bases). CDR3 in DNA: TGTGCCAGCAGTGAAGTGACCCCCGGGACCGGAACGATCGGCTATGGCTACACCTTC. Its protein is CASSEVTPGTGTIGYGYTF.